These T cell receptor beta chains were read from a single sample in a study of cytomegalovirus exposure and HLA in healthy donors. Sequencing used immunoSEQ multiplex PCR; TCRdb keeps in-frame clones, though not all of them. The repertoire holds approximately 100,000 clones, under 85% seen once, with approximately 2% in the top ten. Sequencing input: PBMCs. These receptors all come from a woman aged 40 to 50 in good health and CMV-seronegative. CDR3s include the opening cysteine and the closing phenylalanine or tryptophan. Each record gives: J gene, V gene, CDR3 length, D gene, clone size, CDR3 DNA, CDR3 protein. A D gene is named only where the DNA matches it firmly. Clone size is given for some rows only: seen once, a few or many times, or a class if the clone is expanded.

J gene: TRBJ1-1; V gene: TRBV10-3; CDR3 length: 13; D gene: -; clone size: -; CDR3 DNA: TGTGCCATCAGTGACAGGGGTTCCACTGAAGCTTTCTTT; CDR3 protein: CAISDRGSTEAFF
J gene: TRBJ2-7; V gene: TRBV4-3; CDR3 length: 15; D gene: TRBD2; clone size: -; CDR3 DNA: TGCGCCAGCAGCCCCCTAGCGGGGACCGCCTACGAGCAGTACTTC; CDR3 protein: CASSPLAGTAYEQYF
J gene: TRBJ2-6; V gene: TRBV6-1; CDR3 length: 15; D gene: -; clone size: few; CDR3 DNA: TGTGCCAGCAGGGACAGCTATTCTGGGGCCAACGTCCTGACTTTC; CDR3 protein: CASRDSYSGANVLTF
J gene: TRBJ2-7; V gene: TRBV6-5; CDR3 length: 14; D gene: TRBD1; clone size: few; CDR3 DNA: TGTGCCAGCAGTCCCGGGACAGGGAACTACGAGCAGTACTTC; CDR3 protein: CASSPGTGNYEQYF
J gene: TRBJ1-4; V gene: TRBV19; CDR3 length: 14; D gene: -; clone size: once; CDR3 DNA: TGTGCCAGTACCTTCCAACAGGGACCCGAAAAACTGTTTTTT; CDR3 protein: CASTFQQGPEKLFF
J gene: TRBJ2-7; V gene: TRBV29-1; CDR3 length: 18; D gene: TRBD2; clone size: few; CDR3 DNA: TGCAGCGTTGGGGGAGGGACTAGCGGCACTGGGACCCACTACGAGCAGTACTTC; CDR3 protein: CSVGGGTSGTGTHYEQYF
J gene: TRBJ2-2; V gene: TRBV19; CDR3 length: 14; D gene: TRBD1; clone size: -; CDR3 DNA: TGTGCCAGTAGGGGACAGACGAACACCGGGGAGCTGTTTTTT; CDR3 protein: CASRGQTNTGELFF
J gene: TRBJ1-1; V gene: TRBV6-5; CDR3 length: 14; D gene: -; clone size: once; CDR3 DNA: TGTGCCAGCAGAACAGACAGAGGGGGCACTGAAGCTTTCTTT; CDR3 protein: CASRTDRGGTEAFF
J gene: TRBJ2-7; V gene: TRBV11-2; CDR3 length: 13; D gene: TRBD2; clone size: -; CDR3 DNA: TGTGCCAGCAGAGGGAGGGTAACTACCGAGCAGTACTTC; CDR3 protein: CASRGRVTTEQYF
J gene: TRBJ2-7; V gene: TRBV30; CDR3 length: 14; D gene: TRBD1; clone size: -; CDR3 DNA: TGTGCCTGGAGCGCCCGGGACAGGGCCAACGAGCAGTACTTC; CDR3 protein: CAWSARDRANEQYF
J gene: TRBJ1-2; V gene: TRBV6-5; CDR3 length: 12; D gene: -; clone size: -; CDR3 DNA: TGTGCCAGCAGTCTGGAGGAAATTGGCTACACCTTC; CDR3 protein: CASSLEEIGYTF
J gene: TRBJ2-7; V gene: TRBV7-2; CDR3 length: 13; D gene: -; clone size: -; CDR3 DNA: TGTGCCAGCAGTCCCATTGCGTTTTCTAGTAAGGACTTC; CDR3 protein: CASSPIAFSSKDF
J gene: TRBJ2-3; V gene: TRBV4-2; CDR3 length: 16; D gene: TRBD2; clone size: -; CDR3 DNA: TGTGCCAGCAGCCAAGGGACTAGCGGGGGGACAGATACGCAGTATTTT; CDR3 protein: CASSQGTSGGTDTQYF
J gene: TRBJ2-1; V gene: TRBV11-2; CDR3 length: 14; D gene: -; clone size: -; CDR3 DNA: TGTGCCAGCAGCTTAGTGGCAGGGCGCAATGAGCAGTTCTTC; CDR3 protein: CASSLVAGRNEQFF
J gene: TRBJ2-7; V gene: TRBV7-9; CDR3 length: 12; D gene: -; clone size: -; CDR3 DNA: TGTTCCAGCAGCTTAGGGCGGTACGAGCAGTACTTC; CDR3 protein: CSSSLGRYEQYF
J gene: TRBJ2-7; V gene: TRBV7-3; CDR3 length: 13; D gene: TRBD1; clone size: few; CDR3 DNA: TGTGCCAGCAGCTGGGACAGCTCCTACGAGCAGTACTTC; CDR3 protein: CASSWDSSYEQYF
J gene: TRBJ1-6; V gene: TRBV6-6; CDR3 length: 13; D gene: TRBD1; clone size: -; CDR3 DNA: TGTGCCAGCAGTCGGGACAGCAATTCACCCCTCCACTTT; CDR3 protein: CASSRDSNSPLHF
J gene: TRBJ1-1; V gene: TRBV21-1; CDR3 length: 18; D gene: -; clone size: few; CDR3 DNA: TGTGCCAGCAGCAAAGCGCCGGGAACAGCTATCATGAACACTGAAGCTTTCTTT; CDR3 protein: CASSKAPGTAIMNTEAFF
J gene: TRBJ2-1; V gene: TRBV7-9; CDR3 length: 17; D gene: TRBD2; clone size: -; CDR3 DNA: TGTGCCAGCAGCTTAGGACTAGCGGGAGAGGTTGGAAATGAGCAGTTCTTC; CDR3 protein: CASSLGLAGEVGNEQFF
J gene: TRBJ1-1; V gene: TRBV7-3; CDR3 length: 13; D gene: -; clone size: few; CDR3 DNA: TGTGCCAGCAGCTTAGGGAGGAACACTGAAGCTTTCTTT; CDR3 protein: CASSLGRNTEAFF
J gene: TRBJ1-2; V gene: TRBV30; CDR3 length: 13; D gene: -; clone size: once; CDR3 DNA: TGTGCCTGGACTAGAACAGGGATCCGTGGCTACACCTTC; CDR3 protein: CAWTRTGIRGYTF
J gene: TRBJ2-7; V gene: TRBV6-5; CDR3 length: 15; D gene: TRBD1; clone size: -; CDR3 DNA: TGTGCCAGCAGTATAAACTGGGACAGGGGGCGCGAGCAGTACTTC; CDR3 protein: CASSINWDRGREQYF
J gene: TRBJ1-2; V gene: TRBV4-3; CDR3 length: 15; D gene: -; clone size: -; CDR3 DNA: TGCGCCAGCAGCCAGGAAAGGTCGGGAGGTCGGGGCTACACCTTC; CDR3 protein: CASSQERSGGRGYTF
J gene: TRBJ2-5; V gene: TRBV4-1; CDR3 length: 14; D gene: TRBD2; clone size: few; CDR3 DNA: TGCGCCAGCAGCCATGCGGGAGTTGGAGAGACCCAGTACTTC; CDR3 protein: CASSHAGVGETQYF
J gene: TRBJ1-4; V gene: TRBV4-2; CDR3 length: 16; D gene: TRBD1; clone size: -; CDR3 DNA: TGTGCCAGCAGCCAAGCCGCGGACAGGGGCGGGGAAAAACTGTTTTTT; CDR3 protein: CASSQAADRGGEKLFF
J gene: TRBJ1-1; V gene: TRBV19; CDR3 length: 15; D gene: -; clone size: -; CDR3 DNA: TGTGCCAGTAGTATAGCGGAGGGTCTCTCGACTGAAGCTTTCTTT; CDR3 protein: CASSIAEGLSTEAFF
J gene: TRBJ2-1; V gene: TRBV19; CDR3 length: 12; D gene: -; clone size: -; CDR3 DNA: TGTGCCAGTAGTATCTCTCCGAATGAGCAGTTCTTC; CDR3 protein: CASSISPNEQFF
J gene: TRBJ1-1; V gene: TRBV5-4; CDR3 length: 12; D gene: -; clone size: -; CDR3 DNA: TGTGCCAGCAGCCAGGGGAACACTGAAGCCTTCTTT; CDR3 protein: CASSQGNTEAFF
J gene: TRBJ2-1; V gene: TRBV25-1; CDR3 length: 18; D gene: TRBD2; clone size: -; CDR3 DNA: TGTGCCAGCAGCCCCGAAAGGGAGGCGGGGGGCTCCTACAATGAGCAGTTCTTC; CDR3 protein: CASSPEREAGGSYNEQFF
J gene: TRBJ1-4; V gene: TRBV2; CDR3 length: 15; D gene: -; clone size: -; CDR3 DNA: TGTGCCAGCAGTGAAAGGGGGGGCCCTAATGAAAAACTGTTTTTT; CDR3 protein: CASSERGGPNEKLFF
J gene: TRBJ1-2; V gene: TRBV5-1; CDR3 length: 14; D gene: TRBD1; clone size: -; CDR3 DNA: TGCGCCAGCAGCTTGTGGAAGGGGGCGAGGGGCTACACCTTC; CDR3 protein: CASSLWKGARGYTF
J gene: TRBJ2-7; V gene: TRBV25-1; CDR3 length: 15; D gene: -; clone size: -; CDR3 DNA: TGTGCCAGCAGTGAAGGGCCCCCAGGAACCTACGAGCAGTACTTC; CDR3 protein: CASSEGPPGTYEQYF
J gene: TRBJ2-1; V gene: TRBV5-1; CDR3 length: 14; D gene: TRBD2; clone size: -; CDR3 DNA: TGCGCCAGCAGGGGGACTAGCGGGGGGGCTGAGCAGTTCTTC; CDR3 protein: CASRGTSGGAEQFF
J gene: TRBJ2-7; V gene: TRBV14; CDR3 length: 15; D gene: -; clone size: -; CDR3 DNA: TGTGCCAGCAGCCAACGGAGGTCCGGGATCCACGAGCAGTACTTC; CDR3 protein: CASSQRRSGIHEQYF
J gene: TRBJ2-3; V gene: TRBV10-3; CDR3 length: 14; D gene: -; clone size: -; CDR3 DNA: TGTGCCATCAGCGCAATAGAGGGCACAGATACGCAGTATTTT; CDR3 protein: CAISAIEGTDTQYF
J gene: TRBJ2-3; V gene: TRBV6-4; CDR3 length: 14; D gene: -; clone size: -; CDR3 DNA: TGTGCCAGCAGTGAGAAACAGGGAGCAGATACGCAGTATTTT; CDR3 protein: CASSEKQGADTQYF